Following are 9 T cell receptor beta chains from one sample sequenced in a study of blood T cells in healthy people across ages. Then a second PCR, running roughly 6 to 11 cycles, was carried out with a sample-barcoded 5' primer and a J-beta primer mix. TCRdb recomputed calls from the 5' RACE reads with MiXCR, one row per CDR3 protein. The sample consists of roughly 1.4 million distinct CDR3 sequences, roughly 64% of them appearing once. Sequences were obtained from blood. The origin of the receptors is a man aged 18 to 29 in good health.

The CDR3 DNA reads as TGTGCCAGCAGCAAGGCGGGGACGGACTATGGCTACACCTTC. Protein: CASSKAGTDYGYTF. The chain carries TRBV7-9 and TRBJ1-2; D is perhaps TRBD1 (5 bases). V was trimmed by 5 bases and J by 3 bases, leaving 13 bases between them. The CDR3 sequence is 14 residues long. From germline, CDR1 is SEHNR and CDR2 FQNEAQ (reference sequence).

CDR3 bases: TGTGCCAGCGGCGCGACAGTAGCCAAAAACATTCAGTACTTC. Translation: CASGATVAKNIQYF. The chain uses TRBV6-2 or TRBV6-3 and TRBJ2-4, with a weak D call TRBD1 (5 bases). The CDR3 spans 14 residues. Germline-derived CDR1 and CDR2 are MNHEY and SVGEGT. Trimming took off 8 bases at V and 0 bases at J, with 11 bases between the two ends.

This clonotype was recorded a few times. The chain recombines TRBV29-1 with TRBJ1-2; D gene uncertain. This CDR3 is built from 13 residues. Between the trimmed V and J ends, which lost 2 bases and 3 bases, there was a span of 10 bases. Germline CDR1 is SQVTM and CDR2 is ANQGSEA. In DNA form, the CDR3 reads TGCAGCGTTGAATCGGGGAGTCACTATGGCTACACCTTC. Its protein product is CSVESGSHYGYTF. Together with reference TRBV29-1 and TRBJ1-2, the CDR3 gives the full variable domain: SAVISQKPSRDICQRGTSLTIQCQVDSQVTMMFWYRQQPGQSLTLIATANQGSEATYESGFVIDKFPISRPNLTFSTLTVSNMSPEDSSIYLCSVESGSHYGYTFGSGTRLTVV.

The rearrangement uses TRBV6-2 or TRBV6-3 and TRBJ1-1; TRBD1 aligns across 7 bases. CDR1 and CDR2 from the germline V gene are MNHEY and SVGEGT. With 3 bases clipped from V and 7 bases from J, the junction kept 14 bases outside the gene matches. This CDR3 is built from 16 residues. The chain's CDR3 is CASSYVAGGVDSEAFF. DNA of the CDR3: TGTGCCAGCAGTTATGTTGCAGGGGGAGTGGACAGTGAAGCTTTCTTT.

The chain couples TRBV20-1 to TRBJ1-6; 8 nucleotides line up with TRBD1. CDR1 and CDR2 from the germline V gene are DFQATT and SNEGSKA (reference sequence). J gave up 0 bases and V 4 bases, and 5 bases lay outside the gene matches. The CDR3 is 16 amino acids. The CDR3 region has the DNA TGCAGTGCTACCACAGGGGGATACTCCTATAATTCACCCCTCCACTTT. Encoded protein: CSATTGGYSYNSPLHF.

The chain combines TRBV20-1 with TRBJ2-7, with D tentatively TRBD2 (6 bases). The germline V gene encodes CDR1 DFQATT and CDR2 SNEGSKA (reference sequence). The length of the CDR3 is 13 residues. V shed 4 bases and J shed 0 bases, with 10 bases lying between them. The chain's CDR3 is CSATSASSYEQYF. The CDR3, as DNA: TGCAGTGCTACTAGCGCGAGCTCCTACGAGCAGTACTTC.

The chain joins TRBV14 to TRBJ2-7; perhaps TRBD2 as D (6 bases). CDR1 SGHDN and CDR2 FVKESK come from the germline V gene. Between the trimmed V and J ends, which lost 2 bases and 1 base, there was a span of 30 bases. The CDR3 consists of 21 residues. This chain's CDR3 is CASSQRTRRTGLPYFSYEQYF. In DNA, the CDR3 is TGTGCCAGCAGCCAAAGAACCCGCAGAACGGGACTCCCATACTTTTCCTACGAGCAGTACTTC. Variable domain in full (rest from reference TRBV14 and TRBJ2-7): EAGVTQFPSHSVIEKGQTVTLRCDPISGHDNLYWYRRVMGKEIKFLLHFVKESKQDESGMPNNRFLAERTGGTYSTLKVQPAELEDSGVYFCASSQRTRRTGLPYFSYEQYFGPGTRLTVT.

CDR3 sequence (DNA): TGTGCCAGCATTCCCTCGACGTTAGGCTCCTACGAGCAGTACTTC. Protein: CASIPSTLGSYEQYF. The J gene is TRBJ2-7, the V gene TRBV12-3 or TRBV12-4; D call uncertain. CDR3 length equals 15 residues. V was clipped by 7 bases and J by 0 bases, with 16 bases between them.

The chain has TRBV10-3 and TRBJ1-2, with a possible D match to TRBD1 (5 bases). The ends were cut back, 0 bases at V and 4 bases at J, with 12 bases in the middle. Germline CDR1 reads ENHRY; CDR2 reads SYGVKD. CDR3 length equals 15 residues. The CDR3 DNA reads TGTGCCATCAGTGAGTCCGGCAGGGTTGGCTATGGCTACACCTTC. It is translated as CAISESGRVGYGYTF.